The rows below give T cell receptor beta chains drawn from one sample of a study of PD-L1 blockade in urothelial cancer. Sequenced by immunoSEQ multiplex PCR; TCRdb stores in-frame clones only, minus some. The table lists approximately 50,000 clones, nearly 90% of them singletons. Sequenced here: PBMCs, sampled around atezolizumab (anti-PD-L1) treatment. The receptors shown here come from a man aged 55 to 70 with urothelial cancer. The CDR3 runs from the conserved cysteine through the conserved F or W. D genes are given only for firm matches. Some rows mark clone size as missing; the rest say once, few, many or name a class of expanded clone.

TGCGCCAGCAGCTTGGGGGACAGTTACAATGAGCAGTTCTTC CASSLGDSYNEQFF TRBJ2-1 TRBV5-1 - TRBD1
TGTGCCTGGAGGGACCAGGGAAACGAGCAGTACTTC CAWRDQGNEQYF TRBJ2-7 TRBV30 - -
TGTGCCAGCAGCTTAGTCTGGGGCGGCTTGGGTGAAAAACTGTTTTTT CASSLVWGGLGEKLFF TRBJ1-4 TRBV7-2 - -
TGTGCCAGCAGCTCCCGTCCGCGAGCTAGCACAGATACGCAGTATTTT CASSSRPRASTDTQYF TRBJ2-3 TRBV7-8 few -
TGCAGCGTGGGGACAGGGGGCGACTATGGCTACACCTTC CSVGTGGDYGYTF TRBJ1-2 TRBV29-1 - TRBD1
TGTGCCAGCAGCCTGGTCCCCATGGGCAACACCGGGGAGCTGTTTTTT CASSLVPMGNTGELFF TRBJ2-2 TRBV7-3 - -
TGTGCCTGGAGTAGTAGGAGAACGCCAGAGGGGGACACTGAAGCTTTCTTT CAWSSRRTPEGDTEAFF TRBJ1-1 TRBV30 - -
TGTGCCAGCAGTGCGGGGCGGGGCGGTCAGCCCCAGCATTTT CASSAGRGGQPQHF TRBJ1-5 TRBV25-1 - -
TGTGCCTGGTCCCCGCTGCCGGGACAGTATAATTCTCAGCCCCAGCATTTT CAWSPLPGQYNSQPQHF TRBJ1-5 TRBV30 once TRBD1
TGTGCCAGCAGCTTGACAGGGGGCGCTGAAACCGGGGAGCTGTTTTTT CASSLTGGAETGELFF TRBJ2-2 TRBV7-3 few TRBD1
TGCGCCAGCAGCTTCCAGGGGGCGGATGAAAAACTGTTTTTT CASSFQGADEKLFF TRBJ1-4 TRBV5-1 - TRBD1
TGTGCCAGCAGCTTAGGGAGGACAGGGGCAGGCATTCAGTACTTC CASSLGRTGAGIQYF TRBJ2-4 TRBV11-2 - TRBD1
TGTGCCAGCAGTTACTCAGGCAGTCCTAGCTCCTACGAGCAGTACTTC CASSYSGSPSSYEQYF TRBJ2-7 TRBV6-5 - -
TGCGCCAGCAGCTTGGGAAATTCACGGGAGACCCAGTACTTC CASSLGNSRETQYF TRBJ2-5 TRBV5-1 - -
TGTGCCAGCAGCAGGGCTACCGGGACAGGGGGCGCAAAGACGAGCGGCTACACCTTC CASSRATGTGGAKTSGYTF TRBJ1-2 TRBV7-8 - TRBD1
TGTGCCAGCTCAACGACAGAGTCCTACGAGCAGTACTTC CASSTTESYEQYF TRBJ2-7 TRBV18 once -
TGTGCCAGTAACCCGCGGGACAGGGGAAGAGAGACCCAGTACTTC CASNPRDRGRETQYF TRBJ2-5 TRBV19 once TRBD1
TGTGCCAGCTCATTTAGGGGGTTTGGTGAAAAACTGTTTTTT CASSFRGFGEKLFF TRBJ1-4 TRBV18 - -
TGTGCCAGAAGCTTTGCGGACAGATGTTATGGCTACACCTTC CARSFADRCYGYTF TRBJ1-2 TRBV5-3 - -
TGTGCCTGGAGTAAGGGCAGGGTGAACACTGAAGCTTTCTTT CAWSKGRVNTEAFF TRBJ1-1 TRBV30 - -
TGTGCCTGGACCCGGAGGGCCTCTGGAAACACCATATATTTT CAWTRRASGNTIYF TRBJ1-3 TRBV30 many -
TGCGCCAGCAGCACCGGGACTAGCGGGGGGTTCACAGATACGCAGTATTTT CASSTGTSGGFTDTQYF TRBJ2-3 TRBV5-1 - TRBD2
TGTGCCATCAGCCGGACAGGGGGCGCGAACTATGGCTACACCTTC CAISRTGGANYGYTF TRBJ1-2 TRBV10-3 - TRBD1
TGTGCCGGGAAGGGTACAGGGGGTTACGGTTCACCCCTCCACTTT CAGKGTGGYGSPLHF TRBJ1-6 TRBV19 - TRBD1
TGTGCCAGCAGTACAGGGGGGTCCCGTGGCAACGTCCTGACTTTC CASSTGGSRGNVLTF TRBJ2-6 TRBV7-2 - TRBD1
TGTGCCAGTAGTATCCCCCCAGCGGCAAAACTGTTTTTT CASSIPPAAKLFF TRBJ1-4 TRBV19 - -
TGTGCCAGCAGGGAGGGACAGGGTTTTCGTGACGGCTACACCTTC CASREGQGFRDGYTF TRBJ1-2 TRBV28 - TRBD1
TGTGCCAGCACCGTGGACAGGGGGGGTACACCCCTCCACTTT CASTVDRGGTPLHF TRBJ1-6 TRBV6-5 - TRBD1
TGTGCCAGCAGTCAAACAGGGACGGATAATGAAAAACTGTTTTTT CASSQTGTDNEKLFF TRBJ1-4 TRBV2 - -
TGTGCCAGCAGTCTATTCAGGAGGGATTCACCCCTCCACTTT CASSLFRRDSPLHF TRBJ1-6 TRBV9 - -
TGTGCCAGCAGCTTAGAACCGGGACAGGGGGGAAATGAGCAGTTCTTC CASSLEPGQGGNEQFF TRBJ2-1 TRBV7-9 - TRBD1
TGTGCCAGCTCACCGATACAGGGGGCCGACAATGAGCAGTTCTTC CASSPIQGADNEQFF TRBJ2-1 TRBV18 - TRBD1
TGTGCCTGGGGATCGGGGGAGGCCAACGTCCTGACTTTC CAWGSGEANVLTF TRBJ2-6 TRBV7-9 - -
TGCGCCAGCAGCCAAGCTACGCCAGGGGGGTCCTACGAGCAGTACTTC CASSQATPGGSYEQYF TRBJ2-7 TRBV4-3 once -
TGCGCCAGCAGCTTGGGTCAGGGGAGCAATCAGCCCCAGCATTTT CASSLGQGSNQPQHF TRBJ1-5 TRBV5-1 - -
TGCAGCGTTCGGGACAGGGAGTATGGCTACACCTTC CSVRDREYGYTF TRBJ1-2 TRBV29-1 - TRBD1
TGCGCCAGCAGTGGGACAGGGTCCGATACGCAGTATTTT CASSGTGSDTQYF TRBJ2-3 TRBV10-1 - TRBD1
TGTGCCTGGAGTAGCGGGGCGGGAGAGCAGTTCTTC CAWSSGAGEQFF TRBJ2-1 TRBV30 once TRBD2
TGTGCCAGCTCGGACTCAAGCCCCGGGGAGCTGTTTTTT CASSDSSPGELFF TRBJ2-2 TRBV19 - -
TGTGCCAGCAGCCATGGCGGGCCGAACACCGGGGAGCTGTTTTTT CASSHGGPNTGELFF TRBJ2-2 TRBV14 - -
TGCGCCAGCAGCTGGAGCGGGGGGAAAACCTACAATGAGCAGTTCTTC CASSWSGGKTYNEQFF TRBJ2-1 TRBV5-1 - TRBD2
TGTGCCAGCAGTTTGGACAGGGCCAACACTGAAGCTTTCTTT CASSLDRANTEAFF TRBJ1-1 TRBV6-5 few TRBD1
TGTGCCAGTAACGGGCAGGGGTTACGTGAGCAGTTCTTC CASNGQGLREQFF TRBJ2-1 TRBV19 - -